The 18 T cell receptor beta chains below come from one sample, sequenced in a study of blood T cell repertoires in COVID-19. The table came from immunoSEQ multiplex PCR; TCRdb's copy has only in-frame clones and leaves some out. The sample carries roughly 180,000 clones, more than 80% recorded once. What was sequenced was peripheral blood. The source is a woman aged 55-75 years with acute or convalescent COVID-19.

V and J are TRBV19 and TRBJ1-1, with D hard to call. The CDR3 spans 12 residues. Germline CDR1 LNHDA, CDR2 SQIVND (reference sequence). Trimming stripped 2 bases from V and 11 bases from J, with 12 bases between. The chain's CDR3 is CASSIRAGPAFF. The CDR3 DNA is TGTGCCAGTAGTATAAGAGCTGGGCCTGCTTTCTTT.

This rearrangement joins TRBV4-1 to TRBJ1-1; 7 bases agree with TRBD1. Unmatched junction bases numbered 11, after V lost 3 bases and J lost 1 base. Germline CDR1 MGHRA, CDR2 YSYEKL. CDR3 size: 17 residues. DNA for the CDR3: TGCGCCAGCAGCCAGCTCACAATCGGGACAGAGAACACTGAAGCTTTCTTT. It specifies CASSQLTIGTENTEAFF.

The gene calls are TRBV15 and TRBJ2-6, with TRBD1 matching 8 bases. The CDR3 length is 18 residues. From germline, CDR1 is LNHNV and CDR2 YYDKDF (reference sequence). V lost 9 bases, J lost 3 bases, and 16 bases stayed unmatched. The CDR3 DNA is TGTGCCACTCCGCAGGGGGCAGGGGGCTTCGGTGGGGCCAACGTCCTGACTTTC. Protein product: CATPQGAGGFGGANVLTF. The full variable domain, its missing parts supplied by reference TRBV15 and TRBJ2-6, is DAMVIQNPRYQVTQFGKPVTLSCSQTLNHNVMYWYQQKSSQAPKLLFHYYDKDFNNEADTPDNFQSRRPNTSFCFLDIRSPGLGDTAMYLCATPQGAGGFGGANVLTFGAGSRLTVL.

The chain combines TRBV5-5 with TRBJ2-5; TRBD2 aligns across 13 bases. Trimming removed 2 bases from V and 2 bases from J; junction bases left unmatched: 3. Looked up from germline, CDR1 is SGHKS and CDR2 is YYEKEE (reference sequence). The CDR3 is 16 amino acids. The CDR3 spells CASSFRLAGGQETQYF. DNA of the CDR3: TGTGCCAGCAGCTTCCGACTAGCGGGAGGACAAGAGACCCAGTACTTC. Combining the CDR3 with reference TRBV5-5 and TRBJ2-5 gives the whole variable domain DAGVTQSPTHLIKTRGQQVTLRCSPISGHKSVSWYQQVLGQGPQFIFQYYEKEERGRGNFPDRFSARQFPNYSSELNVNALLLGDSALYLCASSFRLAGGQETQYFGPGTRLLVL.

The J gene is TRBJ2-1, the V gene TRBV7-9; 11 nucleotides line up with TRBD2. Germline loops: CDR1 SEHNR, CDR2 FQNEAQ (reference sequence). V lost 5 bases, J lost 8 bases, and 11 bases stayed unmatched. The CDR3 totals 16 residues. DNA for the CDR3: TGTGCCAGCAGCCCGGGCGTAGCGGGAGGGAGGGATGAGCAGTTCTTC. It specifies CASSPGVAGGRDEQFF.

The chain is built from TRBV6-5 and TRBJ2-7; 8 nucleotides line up with TRBD1. Germline V gene data show CDR1 as MNHEY and CDR2 as SVGAGI. The CDR3 is 15 amino acids. With 7 bases clipped from V and 7 bases from J, the junction kept 15 bases outside the gene matches. The CDR3 DNA is TGTGCCAGCACCCCGGGTAGGACAGGGCTTGGGGAGCAGTACTTC. It translates to CASTPGRTGLGEQYF.

The J gene is TRBJ2-7, the V gene TRBV19, with a weak D call TRBD2 (6 bases). The CDR3 consists of 13 residues. The ends were cut back, 5 bases at V and 7 bases at J, with 15 bases in the middle. CDR1 LNHDA and CDR2 SQIVND come from the germline V gene (reference sequence). This CDR3 reads CASSVGGEFEQYF. In DNA, the CDR3 is TGTGCCAGTAGTGTGGGAGGCGAGTTTGAGCAGTACTTC.

In this sample, this clone turned up a few times. This chain links TRBV28 with TRBJ2-1; 11 bases match TRBD2. This CDR3 comprises 15 residues. From germline, CDR1 is MDHEN and CDR2 SYDVKM. V lost 3 bases and J lost 6; bases outside the gene matches: 4. CDR3 residues: CASSLTSGNSNEQFF. DNA of the CDR3: TGTGCCAGCAGTTTGACTAGCGGGAACTCCAATGAGCAGTTCTTC.

The chain combines TRBV9 with TRBJ1-2; unclear D gene. The CDR3 is made up of 15 amino acids. V dropped 0 bases and J dropped 1 base, with 10 bases sitting between them. In germline, CDR1 is SGDLS, CDR2 YYNGEE. The CDR3 DNA reads as TGTGCCAGCAGCGTAGCATCAGGCCGTAACTATGGCTACACCTTC. This translates into CASSVASGRNYGYTF.

V and J are TRBV27 and TRBJ2-1, with D possibly TRBD2 on 5 matching bases. Germline assignment: CDR1 MNHEY and CDR2 SMNVEV (reference sequence). The V gene lost 5 bases and the J gene lost 4 bases, with 21 bases spanning the gap. The CDR3 is made up of 17 amino acids. Here the CDR3 reads CASSPMDWQPNYNEQFF. The CDR3 nucleotides read TGTGCCAGCAGTCCCATGGACTGGCAGCCAAATTACAATGAGCAGTTCTTC.

This clone is a singleton in its sample. The genes are TRBV19 and TRBJ1-2, with 8 nucleotides matching TRBD1. CDR1 and CDR2 (germline): LNHDA, SQIVND (reference sequence). CDR3 length: 15 residues. Trimming at V came to 0 bases and at J to 2 bases, leaving 2 bases not matched to a gene. In nucleotides, the CDR3 is TGTGCCAGTAGTATAGAGAGACAGGGGAACTATGGCTACACCTTC. It codes for CASSIERQGNYGYTF.

V and J are TRBV29-1 and TRBJ2-5; a possible D gene is TRBD2 (6 bases). Germline lookup yields CDR1 SQVTM and CDR2 ANQGSEA. The ends were cut back, 7 bases at V and 4 bases at J, with 13 bases in the middle. The CDR3 loop spans 12 amino acids. Here the CDR3 DNA reads TGCAGCGCCCGGGACGGGAGAGAGACCCAGTACTTC. Its translation is CSARDGRETQYF.

This chain links TRBV27 with TRBJ2-1; 8 nucleotides match TRBD2. The V and J ends lost 7 bases and 5 bases, in that order; junction bases with no gene match: 7. CDR1 is MNHEY and CDR2 is SMNVEV in the germline V gene (reference sequence). The CDR3 extends over 14 amino acids. The CDR3 loop reads CASIPLAGNNEQFF. In DNA form, the CDR3 reads TGTGCCAGCATCCCCCTAGCGGGTAACAATGAGCAGTTCTTC.

The chain uses TRBV5-4 and TRBJ1-2; a possible D gene is TRBD1 (5 bases). The CDR3 is 14 amino acids. The germline CDR1 and CDR2 sequences are SGHNT and YYREEE (reference sequence). V lost 0 bases and J 4 bases, leaving 10 bases between the germline ends. DNA for the CDR3: TGTGCCAGCAGCTTGGGCGTAAGGGGCTATGGCTACACCTTC. Protein sequence: CASSLGVRGYGYTF.

A note on this clone: One junction end does not reproduce the germline sequence, and a read error may be involved. V is TRBV7-2 and J is TRBJ1-1, with D unclear. The CDR3 has 13 amino acids. Germline CDR1 reads SGHTA; CDR2 reads FQGNSA. CDR3 sequence reads: CASNLALNTEAFF. CDR3 DNA: TGTGCCAGCAACTTAGCCCTAAACACTGAAGCTTTCTTT.

The V call is TRBV2, the J call TRBJ1-3, with a weak D call TRBD1 (6 bases). Germline V CDR1 and CDR2: SNHLY, FYNNEI. The CDR3 is made up of 14 amino acids. V was cut by 6 bases and J by 1 base, with 10 bases left in between. As DNA, the CDR3 is TGTGCCAGCAGGACAGGCTCGTCTGGAAACACCATATATTTT. It codes for CASRTGSSGNTIYF.

The gene calls are TRBV20-1 and TRBJ2-3; a weak D match, TRBD1 (5 bases). The germline gives CDR1 DFQATT, CDR2 SNEGSKA (reference sequence). This CDR3 has 16 amino acids. V was pared by 3 bases and J by 4 bases, with 20 bases between. CDR3 amino acids: CSASPLAGRRSDTQYF. CDR3 DNA sequence: TGCAGTGCTAGTCCCCTGGCAGGGCGTAGGTCAGATACGCAGTATTTT.

In its sample, this clone was seen a few times. The chain uses TRBV3-1 (or the pseudogene TRBV3-2) and TRBJ2-7, with unresolved D. Germline V gene sequence: CDR1 LGHDT, CDR2 YNNKEL (reference sequence). The CDR3 has 12 residues. V lost 4 bases, J lost 0 bases, and 4 bases lay in between. CDR3 protein: CASSRASYEQYF. CDR3 DNA sequence: TGTGCCAGCAGCCGAGCCTCCTACGAGCAGTACTTC.